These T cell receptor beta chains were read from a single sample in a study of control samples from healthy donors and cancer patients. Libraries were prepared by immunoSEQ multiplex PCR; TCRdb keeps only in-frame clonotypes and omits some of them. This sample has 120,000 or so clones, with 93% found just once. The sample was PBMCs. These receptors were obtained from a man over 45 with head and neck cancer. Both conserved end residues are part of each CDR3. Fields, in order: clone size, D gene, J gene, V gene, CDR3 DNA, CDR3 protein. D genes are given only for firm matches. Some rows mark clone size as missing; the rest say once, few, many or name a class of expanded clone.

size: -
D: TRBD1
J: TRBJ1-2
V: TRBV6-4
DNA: TGTGCCAGCAGTGCCTATCCCGGGACAGGGGGCTACACCTTC
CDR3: CASSAYPGTGGYTF

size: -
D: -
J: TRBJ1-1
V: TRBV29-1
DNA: TGCAGCGTTGACCTCACGGGGAGGCTTACTGAAGCTTTCTTT
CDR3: CSVDLTGRLTEAFF

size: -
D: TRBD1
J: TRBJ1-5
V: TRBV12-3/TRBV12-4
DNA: TGTGCCAGCACCCTGGACAGGAGTCAGCCCCAGCATTTT
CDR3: CASTLDRSQPQHF

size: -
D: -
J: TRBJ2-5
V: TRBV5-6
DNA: TGTGCCAGCAGCTTAAAGGGACGGGAAGAGACCCAGTACTTC
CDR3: CASSLKGREETQYF

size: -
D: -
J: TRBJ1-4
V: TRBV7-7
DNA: TGTGCCAGCAGCTTAGGGGGTAATGAAAAACTGTTTTTT
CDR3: CASSLGGNEKLFF

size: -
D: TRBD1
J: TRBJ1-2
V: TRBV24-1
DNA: TGTGCCACCAGCGGAGGACAGGGTAACTATGGCTACACCTTC
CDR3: CATSGGQGNYGYTF

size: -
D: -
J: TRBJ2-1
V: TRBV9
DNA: TGTGCCAGCAGCCAGTATTGGCGGGGACCTTACAATGAGCAGTTCTTC
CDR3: CASSQYWRGPYNEQFF

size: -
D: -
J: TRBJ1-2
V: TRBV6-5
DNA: TGTGCCAGCAGTTCGGGGGAGGGCTATGGCTACACCTTC
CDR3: CASSSGEGYGYTF

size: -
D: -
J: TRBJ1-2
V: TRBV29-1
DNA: TGCAGCGTTGAAGATCTTCCCGGTGAGGGAAACACCTTC
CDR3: CSVEDLPGEGNTF

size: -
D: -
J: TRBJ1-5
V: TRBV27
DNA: TGTGCCAGCAGGCCCGGTACAGGACTTAGCAATCAGCCCCAGCATTTT
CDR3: CASRPGTGLSNQPQHF

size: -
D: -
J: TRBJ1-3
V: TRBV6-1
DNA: TGTGCCAGCAGTGAACTAGACGGTATAGTGGGTTCCACCATATATTTT
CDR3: CASSELDGIVGSTIYF

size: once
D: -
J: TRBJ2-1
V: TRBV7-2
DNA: TGTGCCAGCAGCTTAAGCGGGTTAAATGAGCAGTTCTTC
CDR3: CASSLSGLNEQFF

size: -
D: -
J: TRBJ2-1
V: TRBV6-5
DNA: TGTGCCAGCAGTAGCGGGGGGACAGGGTTCGATGAGCAGTTCTTC
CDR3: CASSSGGTGFDEQFF

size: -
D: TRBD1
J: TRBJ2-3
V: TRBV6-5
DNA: TGTGCCAGCAGTAGGACAGGGAGGGATACGCAGTATTTT
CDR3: CASSRTGRDTQYF

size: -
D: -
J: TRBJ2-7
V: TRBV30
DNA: TGTGCCTGGAGTGTCGGCCCCATACATCCGTCCTACGAGCAGTACTTC
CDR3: CAWSVGPIHPSYEQYF

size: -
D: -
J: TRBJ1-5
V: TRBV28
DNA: TGTGCCACCGTCTCCGGGAGTACGGGTTTTCAGCCCCAGCATTTT
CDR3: CATVSGSTGFQPQHF

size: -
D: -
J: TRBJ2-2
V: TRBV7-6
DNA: TGTGCCAGCGGGTCCCTAACCGGGGAGCTGTTTTTT
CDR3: CASGSLTGELFF

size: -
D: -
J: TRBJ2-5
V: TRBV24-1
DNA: TGTGCCACCAGCCAAACCGAGGAGACCCAGTACTTC
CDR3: CATSQTEETQYF

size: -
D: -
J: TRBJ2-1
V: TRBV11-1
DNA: TGTGCCAGCAGCTATGCGAGTAGCTCCTACAATGAGCAGTTCTTC
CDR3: CASSYASSSYNEQFF

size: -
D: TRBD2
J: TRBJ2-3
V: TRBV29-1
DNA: TGCAGCGGGCGAGAGGCGGGGGGGCCAGATACGCAGTATTTT
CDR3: CSGREAGGPDTQYF

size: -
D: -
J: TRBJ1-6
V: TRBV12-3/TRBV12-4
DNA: TGTGCCAGCAGTTTAGGGTATTCACCCCTCCACTTT
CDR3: CASSLGYSPLHF

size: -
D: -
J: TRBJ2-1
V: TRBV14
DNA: TGTGCCAGCAGCCAAGAGAACGGGGGCGGGTATGAGCAGTTCTTC
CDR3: CASSQENGGGYEQFF

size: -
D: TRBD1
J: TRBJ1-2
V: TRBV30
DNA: TGTGCCTGGAATTCAGGGGGCGACTATGGCTACACCTTC
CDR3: CAWNSGGDYGYTF

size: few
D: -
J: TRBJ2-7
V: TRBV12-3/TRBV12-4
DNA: TGTGCCAGCAGTTTACAGGGATACGAGCAGTACTTC
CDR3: CASSLQGYEQYF

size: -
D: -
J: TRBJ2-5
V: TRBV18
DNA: TGTGCCAGCTCAGACGCGGGGGCTTGGGAGACCCAGTACTTC
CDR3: CASSDAGAWETQYF

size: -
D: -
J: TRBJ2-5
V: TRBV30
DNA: TGTGCCTGGAGTTTCCGGGTCCAAGAGACCCAGTACTTC
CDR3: CAWSFRVQETQYF

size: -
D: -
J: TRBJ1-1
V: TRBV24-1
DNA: TGTGCCACCAGGGTAACGGATGACACTGAAGCTTTCTTT
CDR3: CATRVTDDTEAFF

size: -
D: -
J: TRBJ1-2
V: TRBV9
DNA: TGTGCCAGCAGCGTAGAAAGCTACACCTTC
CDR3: CASSVESYTF

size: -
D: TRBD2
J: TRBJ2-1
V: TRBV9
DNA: TGTGCCAGCAGCGCCACCGGGACTAGCGGGGGTGATGAGCAGTTCTTC
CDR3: CASSATGTSGGDEQFF

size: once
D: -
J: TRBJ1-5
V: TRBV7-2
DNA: TGTGCCAGCAGCTACGGGAGTAGCGGAGTTCAGCCCCAGCATTTT
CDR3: CASSYGSSGVQPQHF